These 3 T cell receptor beta chains came from one sample sequenced in a study of T cells in Graves' hyperthyroidism and ophthalmopathy (dated by TCRdb to between 2017 and 2020). The protocol used for the library was multiplex PCR. The reads were generated on an Illumina HiSeq 2000. Amplification of TCR beta CDR3 regions was carried out from RNA transcripts. The first round of RT-PCR for the TCR CDR3 was performed with the HTBI primer set and the Qiagen OneStep RT-PCR kit. In-frame beta chains were kept once TCRdb had trimmed the public reads at Q25 with fastp and called clones with MiXCR. Rows are unified per CDR3 protein, each entry keeping the most common DNA and genes. This sample lists under 400,000 distinct CDR3 sequences; around a sixth were detected once. Around 16% of the sample lies in the top ten. Source material: blood. These receptors were obtained from a woman aged 40 to 50 with Graves' ophthalmopathy.

This clonotype was recorded many times. The chain carries TRBV12-3 or TRBV12-4 and TRBJ1-3, with a possible D match to TRBD1 (6 bases). The CDR3 totals 15 residues. The V and J ends lost 3 bases and 2 bases respectively, with 11 bases between them. CDR3 coding DNA: TGTGCCAGCAGTTTCATCCGACAGGCTGGAAACACCATATATTTT. Translated: CASSFIRQAGNTIYF.

This clonotype was counted ten times or more. This rearrangement joins TRBV5-1 to TRBJ2-7; D remains ambiguous. The V end was cut by 4 bases, the J end by 5 bases, with 13 bases between. The CDR3 totals 13 residues. From germline, CDR1 is SGHRS and CDR2 YFSETQ. The CDR3 nucleotides read TGCGCCAGCAGCAGACCTGGAACAGACGAGCAGTACTTC. It translates to CASSRPGTDEQYF.

This clonotype has a handful of counts. This sequence may be a read error, since a much larger clone differs from it by one base. The CDR3 DNA reads TGCGCCATCAGCTTGGAACTAGCGGGAGTTGGCGACGAGCAGTACTTC. Its protein product is CAISLELAGVGDEQYF. The gene calls are TRBV5-1 and TRBJ2-7; TRBD2 aligns across 11 bases. The CDR3 is made up of 16 amino acids. CDR1 and CDR2 (germline): SGHRS, YFSETQ.